This TCR beta chain emerged from a study of T cell responses to AZD1222 COVID-19 vaccine. Study-wide points: CD4 TCRs covered the whole spike, strongest at regions 160-218 and 743-854. After the peak T cell response, and only then, were repertoires sampled. The donor cohort was predominantly white British with a female majority, and clonal diversity may have been underestimated.

Germline CDR1 and CDR2: MDHEN and SYDVKM. Trimming removed 5 bases from V and 11 bases from J; junction bases left unmatched: 16. This CDR3 spans 15 amino acids. About this clone: Its antigen is currently unknown.

The method was immunoSEQ multiplex PCR; TCRdb's version includes in-frame clones alone and lacks a portion of them. The table has over 60,000 clones, 80% to 90% seen once; the top ten hold less than 25%. This TCR was sampled from an adult in good health. V and J are TRBV28 and TRBJ2-3, with 7 positions matching TRBD2. The sequencing here drew on peripheral blood, taken on day 0 of AZD1222 vaccination. Written as DNA, the CDR3 is TGTGCCAGCAGTATAACCGGGACTAAGAAGGTTGGGCAGTATTTT. The encoded protein is CASSITGTKKVGQYF.